The present entry profiles one T cell receptor (beta chain) with its context. The data stem from a study of blood T cells in healthy people across ages. Primers used in a second PCR of about 6 to 11 cycles were a sample-barcoded 5' primer and a J-beta primer mix. Each CDR3 protein gets one entry after TCRdb re-called the 5' RACE reads with MiXCR. The repertoire holds over 500,000 distinct CDR3 sequences, with 40% to 65% as singletons. The material sequenced was blood. The origin of this receptor is an elderly woman in good health.

The CDR3 sequence is CASSLGHSPSYEQYF. The CDR3 DNA reads as TGTGCCAGCAGCCTGGGACACAGCCCTTCATACGAGCAGTACTTC. The V gene is TRBV7-2, the J gene TRBJ2-5; a weak D match, TRBD1 (6 bases). The assigned J gene may be wrong: the sequence end matches TRBJ2-7 better. The CDR3 contains 15 residues. Germline loops: CDR1 SGHTA, CDR2 FQGNSA.